This T cell receptor (beta chain) was retrieved from a study of blood T cell repertoires in COVID-19. Whole-study context: Collection of acute and convalescent COVID-19 samples took place in the United States, Italy and Spain. Sources were T cells, B-cell-depleted T cells, or PBMCs; the material itself was cDNA or gDNA.

Patients from Seattle were sampled longitudinally, starting during active infection. TCRdb's table, derived via immunoSEQ multiplex PCR, lists solely in-frame clones and lacks some. The sample has about 150,000 clones, 70% to 90% seen once. Germline loops: CDR1 MNHNY, CDR2 SVGAGI (reference sequence). V was pared by 5 bases and J by 6 bases, with 12 bases of the junction left unmatched. This CDR3 has 17 amino acids. The sample taken for sequencing was peripheral blood. The gene calls are TRBV6-6 and TRBJ1-6; 8 positions match TRBD1. The receptor was isolated from a man in his 60s with COVID-19, enrolled during active disease. CDR3 in DNA: TGTGCCAGCAGTCCCCGGACAGGGTATGAGGGTAATTCACCCCTCCACTTT. Its protein is CASSPRTGYEGNSPLHF.